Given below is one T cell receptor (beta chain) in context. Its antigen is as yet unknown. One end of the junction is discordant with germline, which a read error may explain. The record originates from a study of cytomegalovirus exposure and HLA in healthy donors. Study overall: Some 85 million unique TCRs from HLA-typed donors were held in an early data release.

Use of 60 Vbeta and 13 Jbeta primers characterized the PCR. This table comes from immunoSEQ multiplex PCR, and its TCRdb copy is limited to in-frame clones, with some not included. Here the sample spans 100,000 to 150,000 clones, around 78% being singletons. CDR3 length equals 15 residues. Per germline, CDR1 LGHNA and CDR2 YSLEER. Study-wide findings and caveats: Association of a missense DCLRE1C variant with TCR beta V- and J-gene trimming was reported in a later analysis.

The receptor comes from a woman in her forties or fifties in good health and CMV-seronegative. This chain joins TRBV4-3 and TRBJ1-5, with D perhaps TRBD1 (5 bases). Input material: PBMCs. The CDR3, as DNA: TGCGCCAGCAGCCAAGATAGGACATTAGTTCAGGCCCAGCATTTT. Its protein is CASSQDRTLVQAQHF.